The clone carrying this TCR beta chain has a count of ten or more. This entry belongs to a study of T cells in Graves' hyperthyroidism and ophthalmopathy. Whole-study context: It was at initial diagnosis, before any treatment, that peripheral blood was collected.

Uncontrolled infection, other autoimmune disease, pregnancy or lactation disqualified patients from enrolment. Diagnostic decisions used clinical symptoms, serum thyroxine and TRAb, thyroid ultrasound and orbital computed tomography. Source material for PBMCs was about 10 ml fresh peripheral blood. From RNA transcripts, TCR beta CDR3 regions were amplified. Using the HTBI primer set, a first-round RT-PCR was run on the TCR CDR3. TCRdb reprocessed the multiplex PCR reads via MiXCR and lists one record per CDR3 protein. The table lists roughly 170,000 distinct CDR3 sequences, about a sixth of them singletons. The sample taken for sequencing was blood. This sequence originates from a woman between 50 and 59 years old with Graves' hyperthyroidism.

CDR3 nucleotide sequence: TGTGCCAGCAGTGAATCAGTGTGGGACCGTGGGGCTGGGGCCAACGTCCTGACTTTC. Its translation is CASSESVWDRGAGANVLTF. The chain has TRBV6-1 and TRBJ2-6; D is perhaps TRBD1 or TRBD2 (5 bases each). The CDR3 length is 19 residues. Germline assignment: CDR1 MNHNS and CDR2 SASEGT. The V gene lost 2 bases and the J gene lost 2 bases, with 19 bases spanning the gap.